The clone carrying this T cell receptor (beta chain) was counted ten times or more. As it was prepared, the TCRbeta library received unique molecular identifiers. A single record per CDR3 protein comes from TCRdb applying MiXCR to the PCR reads. Of some 640,000 distinct CDR3 sequences in the sample, 16% were seen once. V shed 7 bases and J shed 3 bases, with 4 bases lying between them. This CDR3 spans 10 amino acids. In germline, CDR1 is SQVTM, CDR2 ANQGSEA. This entry belongs to a study of T-cell reconstitution after alpha-beta-depleted transplantation in children. The input for sequencing was PBMCs from the stem cell graft donor, taken from the stem cell graft. This clonotype was sampled from a human donor who donated a stem cell graft to a child with acute myeloid leukemia. The chain is built from TRBV29-1 and TRBJ2-1, with D unresolved. CDR3 bases: TGCAGCGGGATCTACAATGAGCAGTTCTTC. This sequence encodes CSGIYNEQFF.